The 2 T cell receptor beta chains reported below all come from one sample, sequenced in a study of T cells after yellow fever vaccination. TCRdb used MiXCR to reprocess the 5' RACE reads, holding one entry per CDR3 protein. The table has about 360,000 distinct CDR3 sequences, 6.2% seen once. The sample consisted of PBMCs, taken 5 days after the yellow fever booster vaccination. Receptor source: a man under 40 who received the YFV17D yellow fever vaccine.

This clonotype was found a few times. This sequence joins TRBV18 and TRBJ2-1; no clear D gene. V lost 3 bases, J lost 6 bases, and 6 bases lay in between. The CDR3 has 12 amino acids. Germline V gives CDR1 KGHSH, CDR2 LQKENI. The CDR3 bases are TGTGCCAGCTCACCTGCGGCCAATGAGCAGTTCTTC. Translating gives CASSPAANEQFF.

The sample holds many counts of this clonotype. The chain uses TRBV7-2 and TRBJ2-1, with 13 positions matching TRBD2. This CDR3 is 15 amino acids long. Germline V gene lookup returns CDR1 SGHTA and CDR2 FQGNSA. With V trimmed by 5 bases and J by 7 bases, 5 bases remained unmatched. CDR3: CASSTRTSGSNEQFF. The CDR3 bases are TGTGCCAGCAGCACGCGGACTAGCGGGAGTAATGAGCAGTTCTTC.